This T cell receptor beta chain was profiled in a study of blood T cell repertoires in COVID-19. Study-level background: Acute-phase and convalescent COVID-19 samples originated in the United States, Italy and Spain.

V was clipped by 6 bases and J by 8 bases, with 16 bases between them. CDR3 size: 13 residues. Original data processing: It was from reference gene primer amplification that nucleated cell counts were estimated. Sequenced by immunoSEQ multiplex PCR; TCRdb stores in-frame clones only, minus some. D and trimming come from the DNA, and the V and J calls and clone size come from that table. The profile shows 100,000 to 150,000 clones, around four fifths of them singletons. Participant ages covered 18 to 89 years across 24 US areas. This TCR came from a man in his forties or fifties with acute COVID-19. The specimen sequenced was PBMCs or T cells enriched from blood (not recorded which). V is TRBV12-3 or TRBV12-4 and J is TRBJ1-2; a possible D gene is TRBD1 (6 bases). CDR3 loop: CASSLEGRGGYTF. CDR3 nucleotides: TGTGCCAGCAGCTTGGAAGGCAGGGGCGGCTACACCTTC.